This T cell receptor (beta chain) emerged from a study of regulatory T cells in long-lasting Graves disease. Study findings and constraints: The study found persistent patients shared more public clonotypes (more than 2,500) than new patients (approximately 870). Since the sample size was small, accuracy may have been reduced.

In its sample, this clonotype was seen many times. Its matching antigen is unknown. Researchers made TCR beta libraries by using iRepertoire HTBI primers and running Arm-PCR on CDR3 regions. TCRdb used MiXCR to reprocess the multiplex PCR reads, holding one entry per CDR3 protein. This sample yields some 490,000 distinct CDR3 sequences, of which around 13% are seen a single time; around 10% belongs to the top ten. Germline lookup yields CDR1 SGHVS and CDR2 FQNEAQ. The V and J ends lost 4 bases and 8 bases, in that order; junction bases with no gene match: 8. The CDR3 sequence is 15 residues long. As for time point: newly diagnosed GD, antithyroid drugs for less than 3 months. The authors made the TCR library using RNA they extracted from PBMCs. The same sample was also used in a study of T cells in Graves' hyperthyroidism and ophthalmopathy. That report notes: Thyroid ultrasound, orbital computed tomography, clinical symptoms, and serum thyroxine and TRAb underpinned diagnoses.

The chain has TRBV7-8 and TRBJ1-6; 7 bases agree with TRBD1. The sequence was obtained from a woman aged 30 to 39 with Graves disease. Source: peripheral blood mononuclear cells (PBMCs), taken at new diagnosis, from a patient treated with antithyroid drugs. The CDR3 region is CASSSQTGWYSPLHF. CDR3 bases: TGTGCCAGCAGCTCCCAGACAGGGTGGTATTCACCCCTCCACTTT.